Listed here are 7 T cell receptor beta chains from one sample, sequenced in a study of low-dose radiotherapy and immunotherapy resistance in tumors. TRAV- and TRBV-specific primers were used for first-strand cDNA, which covered alpha and beta chains. It was with a constant-region primer and a V-primer adapter that TCRs were amplified over approximately 20 PCR cycles. TCRdb recomputed calls from the reads with MiXCR, one row per CDR3 protein. The sample includes 80,000 to 90,000 distinct CDR3 sequences, roughly a sixth of them seen just once. Time point: before trial treatment. This material consisted of PBMCs, taken before treatment. These receptors were taken from a male donor with prostate cancer.

Concerning this clonotype: The likely explanation is a read error, given a far larger clone one base away. The CDR3 loop is CASTQGFYGYTF. CDR3 bases: TGTGCCAGCACACAGGGGTTCTATGGCTACACCTTC. The chain employs TRBV11-2 and TRBJ1-2, with 7 positions matching TRBD1. The CDR3 loop spans 12 amino acids. The V and J ends lost 7 bases and 4 bases, in that order; junction bases with no gene match: 3. Germline loops: CDR1 SGHAT, CDR2 FQNNGV.

This chain links TRBV4-2 with TRBJ1-1, with no clear D. The CDR3 is 15 amino acids. Germline values: CDR1 LGHNA, CDR2 YNFKEQ. Trimming removed 0 bases at V and 0 bases at J, with 8 bases between. This CDR3 reads CASSQDQYLNTEAFF. Written as DNA, the CDR3 is TGTGCCAGCAGCCAAGATCAATACCTGAACACTGAAGCTTTCTTT.

This clonotype was seen repeatedly, ten times or more. The chain joins TRBV11-2 to TRBJ2-2, with 7 bases fitting TRBD2. Germline CDR1 is SGHAT and CDR2 is FQNNGV. The V and J ends lost 4 bases and 5 bases, in that order; junction bases with no gene match: 1. The CDR3 runs to 13 residues. CDR3: CASSWRGTGELFF. The DNA for the CDR3 is TGTGCCAGCAGCTGGCGGGGGACCGGGGAGCTGTTTTTT.

This clonotype was detected ten times or more. The chain couples TRBV10-3 to TRBJ1-5; D is perhaps TRBD1 (5 bases). The CDR3 runs to 14 residues. The ends were cut back, 4 bases at V and 4 bases at J, with 11 bases in the middle. The germline V gene has CDR1 ENHRY and CDR2 SYGVKD. The CDR3 DNA is TGTGCCATCAGTGTGGGGCAGATGAATCAGCCCCAGCATTTT. Its translation is CAISVGQMNQPQHF.

In its sample, this clonotype was seen many times. The chain employs TRBV4-1 and TRBJ1-5; 9 bases fit TRBD1. The CDR3 has 18 amino acids. The junction had 8 bases not matched to a gene; V was cut back by 1 base and J by 1 base. CDR1 is MGHRA, CDR2 YSYEKL, per germline. CDR3 protein: CASSQGDRADFSNQPQHF. The CDR3 DNA follows: TGCGCCAGCAGCCAAGGGGACAGGGCGGATTTCAGCAATCAGCCCCAGCATTTT.

The chain links TRBV12-2 to TRBJ2-7; the D call of TRBD2 is as the table states it, not checked on the DNA. TRBV12-2 is described as a pseudogene. The CDR3 runs 18 residues. CDR3 region: CASRLLSLGGGGGYEQYF. The CDR3 DNA reads TGTGCAAGTCGCTTACTCTCGTTGGGCGGGGGGGGGGGCTACGAGCAGTACTTC.

This clonotype was recorded at least ten times. The chain uses TRBV3-1 and TRBJ2-3, with TRBD2 matching 16 bases. There are 16 residues in the CDR3. The germline V gene has CDR1 LGHDT and CDR2 YNNKEL (reference sequence). Unmatched junction bases numbered 9, after V lost 1 base and J lost 14 bases. The CDR3 DNA follows: TGTGCCAGCAGCCAAGGGGGACTAGCGGGGGGGGGCCCACGGTATTTT. It codes for CASSQGGLAGGGPRYF.